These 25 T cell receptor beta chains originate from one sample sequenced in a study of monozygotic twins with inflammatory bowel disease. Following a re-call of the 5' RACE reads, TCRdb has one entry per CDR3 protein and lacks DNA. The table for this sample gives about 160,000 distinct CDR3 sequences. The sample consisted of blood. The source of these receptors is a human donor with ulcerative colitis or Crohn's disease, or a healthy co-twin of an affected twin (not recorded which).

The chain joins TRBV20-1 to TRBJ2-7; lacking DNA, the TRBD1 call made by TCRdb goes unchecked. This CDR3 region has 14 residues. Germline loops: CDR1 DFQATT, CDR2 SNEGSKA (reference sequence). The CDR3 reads CSARGHLPPYEQYF.

The CDR3 sequence is CASSHLGRGETQYF. The V call is TRBV3-1, the J call TRBJ2-5; checking the TCRdb D call of TRBD2 is not possible without DNA. There are 14 residues in the CDR3. Germline V gene sequence: CDR1 LGHDT, CDR2 YNNKEL (reference sequence).

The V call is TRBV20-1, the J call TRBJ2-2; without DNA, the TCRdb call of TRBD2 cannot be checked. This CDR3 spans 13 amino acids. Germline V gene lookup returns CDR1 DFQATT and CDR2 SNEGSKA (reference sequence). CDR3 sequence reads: CSARTTNTGELFF.

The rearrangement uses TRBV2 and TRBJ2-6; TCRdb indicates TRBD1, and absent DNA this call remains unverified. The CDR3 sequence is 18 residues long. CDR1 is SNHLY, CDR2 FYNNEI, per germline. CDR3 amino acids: CASSGPGQGKSGANVLTF.

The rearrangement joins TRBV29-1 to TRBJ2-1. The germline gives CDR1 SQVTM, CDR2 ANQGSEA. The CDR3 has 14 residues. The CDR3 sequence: CSAGGEGPYNEQFF.

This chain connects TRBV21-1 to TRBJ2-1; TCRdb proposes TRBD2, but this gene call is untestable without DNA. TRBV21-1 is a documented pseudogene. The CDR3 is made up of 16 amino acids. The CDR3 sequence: CASSTGGGASYNEQFF.

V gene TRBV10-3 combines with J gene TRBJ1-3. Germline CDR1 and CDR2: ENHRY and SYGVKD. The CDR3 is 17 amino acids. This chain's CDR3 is CAISESTGPSSGNTIYF.

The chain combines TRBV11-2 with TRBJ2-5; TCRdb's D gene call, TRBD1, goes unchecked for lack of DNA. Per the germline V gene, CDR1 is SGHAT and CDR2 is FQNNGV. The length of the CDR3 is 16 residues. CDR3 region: CASTLRGQGDLGTQYF.

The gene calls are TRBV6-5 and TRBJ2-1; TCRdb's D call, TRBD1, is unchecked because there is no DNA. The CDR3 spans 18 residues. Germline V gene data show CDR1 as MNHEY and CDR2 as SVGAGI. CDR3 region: CASSYEPPWYPVSNEQFF.

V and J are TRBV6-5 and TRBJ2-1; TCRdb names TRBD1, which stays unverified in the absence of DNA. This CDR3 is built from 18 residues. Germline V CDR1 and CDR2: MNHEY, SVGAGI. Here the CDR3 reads CASSYSFLVLSPYNEQFF.

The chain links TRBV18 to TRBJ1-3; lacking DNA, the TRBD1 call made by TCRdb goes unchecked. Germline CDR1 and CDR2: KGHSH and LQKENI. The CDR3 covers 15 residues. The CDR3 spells CASSPTGSSGNTIYF.

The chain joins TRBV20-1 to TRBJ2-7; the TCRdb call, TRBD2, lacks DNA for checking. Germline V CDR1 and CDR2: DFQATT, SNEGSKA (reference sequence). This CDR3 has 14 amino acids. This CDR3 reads CSASGDFYPYEQYF.

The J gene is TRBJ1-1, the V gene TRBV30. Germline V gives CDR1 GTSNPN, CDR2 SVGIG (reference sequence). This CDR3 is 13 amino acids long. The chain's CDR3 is CAWNWILSTEAFF.

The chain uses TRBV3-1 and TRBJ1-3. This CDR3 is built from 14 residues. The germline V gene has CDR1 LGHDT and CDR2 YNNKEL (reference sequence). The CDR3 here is CASSQEAGRHTIYF. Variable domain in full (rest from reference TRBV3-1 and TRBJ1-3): DTAVSQTPKYLVTQMGNDKSIKCEQNLGHDTMYWYKQDSKKFLKIMFSYNNKELIINETVPNRFSPKSPDKAHLNLHINSLELGDSAVYFCASSQEAGRHTIYFGEGSWLTVV.

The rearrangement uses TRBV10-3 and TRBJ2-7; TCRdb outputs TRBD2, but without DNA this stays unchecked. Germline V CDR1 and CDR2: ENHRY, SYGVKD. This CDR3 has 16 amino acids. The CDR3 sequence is CAISFGLAGRSYEQYF.

CDR3 sequence: CASSVAGGTANTGELFF. The chain combines TRBV25-1 with TRBJ2-2; TCRdb gives TRBD2 as the D gene, but with no DNA this cannot be confirmed. The length of the CDR3 is 17 residues. Germline V gives CDR1 MGHDK, CDR2 SYGVNS.

Here the CDR3 reads CASSFGDNYGYTF. The chain is built from TRBV28 and TRBJ1-2. Per germline, CDR1 MDHEN and CDR2 SYDVKM. The CDR3 is 13 amino acids.

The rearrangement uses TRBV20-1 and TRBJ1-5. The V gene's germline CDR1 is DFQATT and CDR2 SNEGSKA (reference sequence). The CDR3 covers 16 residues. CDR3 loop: CSAPPFGSQMEGPQHF.

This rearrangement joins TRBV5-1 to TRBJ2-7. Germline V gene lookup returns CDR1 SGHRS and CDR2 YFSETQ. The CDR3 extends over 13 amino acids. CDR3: CASSLWVSYEQYF. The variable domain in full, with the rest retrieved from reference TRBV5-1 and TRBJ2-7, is KAGVTQTPRYLIKTRGQQVTLSCSPISGHRSVSWYQQTPGQGLQFLFEYFSETQRNKGNFPGRFSGRQFSNSRSEMNVSTLELGDSALYLCASSLWVSYEQYFGPGTRLTVT.

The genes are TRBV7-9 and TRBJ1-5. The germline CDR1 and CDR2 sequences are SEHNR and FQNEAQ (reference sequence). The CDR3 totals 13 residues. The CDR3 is CASSRDTNQPQHF.

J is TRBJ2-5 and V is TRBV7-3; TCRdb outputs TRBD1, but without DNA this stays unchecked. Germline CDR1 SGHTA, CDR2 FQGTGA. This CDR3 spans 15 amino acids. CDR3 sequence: CASSVGQGHQETQYF.

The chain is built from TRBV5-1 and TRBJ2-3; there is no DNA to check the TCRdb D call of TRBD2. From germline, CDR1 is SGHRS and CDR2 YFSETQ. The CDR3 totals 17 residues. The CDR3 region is CASSLAERNPRTDTQYF.

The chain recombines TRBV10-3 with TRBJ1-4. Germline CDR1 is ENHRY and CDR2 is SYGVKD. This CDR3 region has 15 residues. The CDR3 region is CAISEDLGINEKLFF.

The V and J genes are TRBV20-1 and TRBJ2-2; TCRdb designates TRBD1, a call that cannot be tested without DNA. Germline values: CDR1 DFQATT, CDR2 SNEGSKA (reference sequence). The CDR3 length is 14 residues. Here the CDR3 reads CSASRGGNTGELFF.

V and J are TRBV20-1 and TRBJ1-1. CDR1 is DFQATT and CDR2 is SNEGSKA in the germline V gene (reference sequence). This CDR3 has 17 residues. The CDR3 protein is CSARWVVSGRKNTEAFF.